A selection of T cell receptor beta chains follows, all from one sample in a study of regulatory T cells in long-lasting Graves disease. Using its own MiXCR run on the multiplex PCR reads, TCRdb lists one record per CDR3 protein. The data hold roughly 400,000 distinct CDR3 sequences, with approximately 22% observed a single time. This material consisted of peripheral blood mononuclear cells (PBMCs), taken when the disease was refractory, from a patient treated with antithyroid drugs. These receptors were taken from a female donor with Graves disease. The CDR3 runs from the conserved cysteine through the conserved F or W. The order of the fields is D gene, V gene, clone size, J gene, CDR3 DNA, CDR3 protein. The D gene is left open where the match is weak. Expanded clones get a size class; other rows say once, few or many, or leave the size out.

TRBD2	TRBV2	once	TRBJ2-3	TGTGCCAGTAGCGGGGACTTCACAGATACGCAGTATTTT	CASSGDFTDTQYF
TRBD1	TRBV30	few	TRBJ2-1	TGTGCCACCAGGAAGCGGGACAGGGTCTACAATGAGCAGTTCTTC	CATRKRDRVYNEQFF
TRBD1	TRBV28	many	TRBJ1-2	TGTGCCAGCAGTAACCAGGACAGGGCTCATCTCTATGGCTACACCTTC	CASSNQDRAHLYGYTF
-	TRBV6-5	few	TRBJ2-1	TGTGCCAGCAGTTACACGGACGCTGAGCAGTTCTTC	CASSYTDAEQFF
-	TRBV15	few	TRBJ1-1	TGTGCCACCAGCAAAGACCTGGGGGGCACTGAAGCTTTCTTT	CATSKDLGGTEAFF
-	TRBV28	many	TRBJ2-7	TGTGCCAGCAGCCAACTCCCCTCCGAGCAGTACTTC	CASSQLPSEQYF
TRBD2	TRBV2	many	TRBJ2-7	TGTGCCAGCAGTTTAACCGGGACTAGCGACTACGAGCAGTACTTC	CASSLTGTSDYEQYF
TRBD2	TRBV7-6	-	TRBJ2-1	TGTGCCAGCAGCTTAGGGCCAGCGGGAGGCCCCCATGAGCAGCTCTTC	CASSLGPAGGPHEQLF
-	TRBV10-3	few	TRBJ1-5	TGTGCCATCAGTGATCGGACAGACAATCAGCCCCAGCATTTT	CAISDRTDNQPQHF
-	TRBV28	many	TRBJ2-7	TGTGCCAGCAACGACCTCTCCTACGAGCAGTACTTC	CASNDLSYEQYF
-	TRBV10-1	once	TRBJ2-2	TGCGTCAGCAGTGAGTTTCCGGTCGGGGAGCTGTTTTTT	CVSSEFPVGELFF
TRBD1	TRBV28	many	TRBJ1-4	TGTGCCAGCAGTTTAATGGCAGGGGGGGAAAAACTGTTTTTT	CASSLMAGGEKLFF
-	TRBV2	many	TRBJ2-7	TGTGCCAGCACCCCAAGATTTTACTACGAGCAGTACTTC	CASTPRFYYEQYF
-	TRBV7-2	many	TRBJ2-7	TGTGCCAGCAGTTTAAGAGACGACGGTACCTACGAGCAGTACTTC	CASSLRDDGTYEQYF
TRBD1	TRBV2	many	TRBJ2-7	TGTGCCAGCAGCCTGGGACAGCAGTTTTACGAGCAGTACTTC	CASSLGQQFYEQYF
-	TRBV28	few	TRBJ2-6	TGTGCCACAAGGAACGTCTCCCCCTCTGGGGCCAACGTCCTGACTTTC	CATRNVSPSGANVLTF
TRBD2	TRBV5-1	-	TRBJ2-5	TGCGCCAGCAGCCTCGGGACTAGTTGGGAGACCCAGTACTTC	CASSLGTSWETQYF